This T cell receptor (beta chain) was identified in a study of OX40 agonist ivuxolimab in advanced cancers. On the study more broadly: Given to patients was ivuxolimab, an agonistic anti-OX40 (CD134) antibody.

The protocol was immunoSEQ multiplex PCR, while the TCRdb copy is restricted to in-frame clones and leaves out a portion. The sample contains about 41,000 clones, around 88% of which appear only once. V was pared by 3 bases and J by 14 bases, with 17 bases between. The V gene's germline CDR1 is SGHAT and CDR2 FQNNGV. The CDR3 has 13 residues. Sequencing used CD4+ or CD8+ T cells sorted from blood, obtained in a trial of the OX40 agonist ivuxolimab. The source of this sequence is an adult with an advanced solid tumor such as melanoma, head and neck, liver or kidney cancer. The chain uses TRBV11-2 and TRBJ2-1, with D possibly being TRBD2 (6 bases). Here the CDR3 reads CASSFGPGVMEFF. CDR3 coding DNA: TGTGCCAGCAGCTTCGGTCCGGGAGTTATGGAGTTCTTC.